Below, 27 T cell receptor beta chains from the same sample are listed, as sequenced in a study of vaccination and CD4 T cells after COVID-19. An Oncomine TCR Beta short-read assay was used to sequence the DNA from cultured CD4+ T cells. TCRdb re-called the PCR reads through MiXCR, storing one row per CDR3 protein. The data show about 9,500 distinct CDR3 sequences, over 65% seen once. Sample treatment: approximately nine-day PBMC culture with coronavirus spike peptide pools or control peptides (ViraFEST assay). The antigens these receptors bind are not known. The sequenced material came from CD4+ T cells from blood, cultured in vitro. These receptor sequences come from a human donor who had recovered from COVID-19.

This clonotype occurred once. This rearrangement joins TRBV18 to TRBJ2-3, with a possible D match to TRBD2 (5 bases). The CDR3 consists of 12 residues. The V end lost 4 bases, the J end lost 5 bases, and 7 bases lay between the germline ends. In germline, CDR1 is KGHSH, CDR2 LQKENI. In DNA form, the CDR3 reads TGTGCCAGCTCACAGGCGGGAGATACGCAGTATTTT. Translated: CASSQAGDTQYF.

This clonotype was counted a few times. V is TRBV24-1 and J is TRBJ2-2; unclear D gene. V was clipped by 3 bases and J by 2 bases, with 9 bases between them. The CDR3 is 15 residues long. The germline CDR1 and CDR2 sequences are KGHDR and SFDVKD. CDR3 residues: CATSDDSKNTGELFF. The CDR3 region has the DNA TGTGCCACCAGTGATGACTCGAAAAACACCGGGGAGCTGTTTTTT.

V and J are TRBV19 and TRBJ1-2, with D perhaps matching TRBD1 (5 bases). CDR1 and CDR2 from the germline V gene are LNHDA and SQIVND (reference sequence). Trimming removed 3 bases from V and 8 bases from J, with 25 bases in between. This CDR3 spans 17 amino acids. This chain's CDR3 is CASSIIALDIQWGGYTF. CDR3 coding DNA: TGTGCCAGTAGTATTATCGCCCTGGACATACAATGGGGCGGCTACACCTTC. Together with reference TRBV19 and TRBJ1-2, the CDR3 gives the full variable domain: DGGITQSPKYLFRKEGQNVTLSCEQNLNHDAMYWYRQDPGQGLRLIYYSQIVNDFQKGDIAEGYSVSREKKESFPLTVTSAQKNPTAFYLCASSIIALDIQWGGYTFGSGTRLTVV.

The CDR3 nucleotides are TGCGCCAGCAGTGAGCCACGACAGCTGGATACGCAGTATTTT. Translating it yields CASSEPRQLDTQYF. V usage is TRBV10-1 and J usage is TRBJ2-3, with D maybe TRBD1 (5 bases). Germline CDR1 reads WNHNN; CDR2 reads SYGVQD (reference sequence). This CDR3 spans 14 amino acids. The V and J ends lost 2 bases and 6 bases respectively, with 12 bases between them.

The chain carries TRBV24-1 and TRBJ2-1, with 12 bases aligning to TRBD2. Germline assignment: CDR1 KGHDR and CDR2 SFDVKD. After removal of 4 bases from V and 7 bases from J, the junction contained 7 bases not matched to a gene. The CDR3 runs 16 residues. The CDR3 DNA reads as TGTGCCACCAGTGACCCTAGCGGGGGGGCAAGTAATGAGCAGTTCTTC. Translation gives CATSDPSGGASNEQFF.

The rearrangement joins TRBV20-1 to TRBJ2-3, with 11 nucleotides matching TRBD2. From germline, CDR1 is DFQATT and CDR2 SNEGSKA (reference sequence). The CDR3 covers 15 residues. V shed 2 bases, J shed 3 bases, and the junction held 4 bases outside the gene matches. The CDR3 DNA follows: TGCAGTGCTAGATCGGCTAGCGGGGGGACAGATACGCAGTATTTT. Encoded protein: CSARSASGGTDTQYF.

The chain links TRBV20-1 to TRBJ1-2; D gene ambiguous. CDR3 length: 10 amino acids. V lost 3 bases to trimming and J lost 3 bases, with 2 bases between them. Germline CDR1 DFQATT, CDR2 SNEGSKA (reference sequence). The CDR3 DNA reads as TGCAGTGCTAGTGACTATGGCTACACCTTC. It codes for CSASDYGYTF.

The rearrangement uses TRBV7-9 and TRBJ2-6; 9 positions match TRBD1. Losses at the gene ends were 2 bases for V and 3 bases for J; bases not matched to a gene: 14. The CDR3 has 20 residues. Germline CDR1 SEHNR, CDR2 FQNEAQ (reference sequence). CDR3: CASSLWDRVGGPGGANVLTF. Here the CDR3 DNA reads TGTGCCAGCAGCTTATGGGACAGGGTAGGGGGCCCTGGTGGGGCCAACGTCCTGACTTTC.

V is TRBV11-2 and J is TRBJ2-2, with D perhaps TRBD1 (5 bases). Trimming cost V 2 bases and J 5 bases, with 15 bases left between them. The CDR3 spans 16 residues. In germline, CDR1 is SGHAT, CDR2 FQNNGV. CDR3 sequence: CASSLIGWTSTGELFF. CDR3 sequence (DNA): TGTGCCAGCAGCTTAATAGGATGGACAAGTACCGGGGAGCTGTTTTTT.

This clonotype was counted a few times. This chain uses TRBV7-2 with TRBJ1-3; D is undetermined. The CDR3 spans 15 residues. Looked up from germline, CDR1 is SGHTA and CDR2 is FQGNSA. Deletions cut 5 bases from V and 2 bases from J, with 13 bases between. The CDR3 reads CASSPTGTAGNTIYF. In DNA form, the CDR3 reads TGTGCCAGCAGCCCAACTGGAACAGCTGGAAACACCATATATTTT.

The CDR3 region is CASSLGDRGPYEQYF. CDR3 bases: TGTGCCAGCAGCTTAGGGGACAGGGGGCCCTACGAGCAGTACTTC. V is TRBV7-6 and J is TRBJ2-7; TRBD1 agrees at 12 bases. Germline CDR1 SGHVS, CDR2 FNYEAQ. The length of the CDR3 is 15 residues. Trimming cost V 1 base and J 2 bases; bases outside gene matches: 0.

In regard to this clonotype: Germline and junction disagree at one end, which may indicate a read error. The CDR3 DNA is TGTGCCAGCCGTTTCGCGGGGAATTCACCCCTCCACTTT. It encodes CASRFAGNSPLHF. The chain combines TRBV28 with TRBJ1-6, with D unclear. Germline V gene sequence: CDR1 MDHEN, CDR2 SYDVKM. There are 13 residues in the CDR3. Filled out from reference TRBV28 and TRBJ1-6, the complete variable domain reads DVKVTQSSRYLVKRTGEKVFLECVQDMDHENMFWYRQDPGLGLRLIYFSYDVKMKEKGDIPEGYSVSREKKERFSLILESASTNQTSMYLCASRFAGNSPLHFGNGTRLTVT.

V gene TRBV20-1 combines with J gene TRBJ2-3; no clear D. The CDR3 sequence is 12 residues long. CDR1 DFQATT and CDR2 SNEGSKA come from the germline V gene (reference sequence). The ends were cut back, 4 bases at V and 1 base at J, with 6 bases in the middle. The CDR3 DNA reads as TGCAGTGCTATGGGCGGCACAGATACGCAGTATTTT. This codes for CSAMGGTDTQYF.

The chain uses TRBV20-1 and TRBJ1-5, with TRBD1 matching 10 bases. The CDR3 is 14 residues long. Trimming took 2 bases from V and 5 from J; bases not matched to a gene: 3. The germline CDR1 and CDR2 sequences are DFQATT and SNEGSKA (reference sequence). The CDR3 coding sequence is TGCAGTGCTAGACGAGGGACAGGGGATCAGCCCCAGCATTTT. Protein: CSARRGTGDQPQHF.

V usage is TRBV6-2 or TRBV6-3 and J usage is TRBJ1-3, with no clear D. This CDR3 spans 13 amino acids. Germline V gene data show CDR1 as MNHEY and CDR2 as SVGEGT. Trimming took 8 bases from V and 7 from J, leaving 15 bases between them. As DNA, the CDR3 is TGTGCCAGCGGATCAATTCAACGGAACACCATATATTTT. This gives the protein CASGSIQRNTIYF.

This clonotype was seen only a few times. The chain is built from TRBV20-1 and TRBJ1-6; no firm D call. Germline V gene lookup returns CDR1 DFQATT and CDR2 SNEGSKA (reference sequence). The germline V and J ends were trimmed by 3 bases and 7 bases, with 13 bases remaining between them. The CDR3 runs to 14 residues. The CDR3 DNA reads TGCAGTGCTAGTATCGGCCAGCGAAATTCACCCCTCCACTTT. This translates into CSASIGQRNSPLHF.

The rearrangement uses TRBV19 and TRBJ1-2, with TRBD1 as a possible D gene (5 bases). The V gene lost 5 bases and the J gene lost 8 bases, with 12 bases spanning the gap. Germline-derived CDR1 and CDR2 are LNHDA and SQIVND (reference sequence). This CDR3 is built from 12 residues. The CDR3 spells CASSSGSRGYTF. DNA for the CDR3: TGTGCCAGTAGTTCAGGGTCGAGGGGCTACACCTTC.

The chain joins TRBV28 to TRBJ1-4; 8 positions agree with TRBD1. J gave up 0 bases and V 7 bases, and 4 bases lay outside the gene matches. The CDR3 sequence is 15 residues long. Germline V lookup: CDR1 MDHEN, CDR2 SYDVKM. The DNA of the CDR3 is TGTGCCAGCACGGGACAGGACGCAACTAATGAAAAACTGTTTTTT. Its translation: CASTGQDATNEKLFF.

Only a few counts were recorded for this clonotype. The V and J genes are TRBV6-1 and TRBJ2-3; D gene uncertain. The CDR3 totals 17 residues. Germline CDR1 MNHNS, CDR2 SASEGT. Trimming stripped 4 bases from V and 0 bases from J, with 17 bases between. In DNA form, the CDR3 reads TGTGCCAGCAGTGGACCCCAACCACGTACCAGCACAGATACGCAGTATTTT. Protein: CASSGPQPRTSTDTQYF.

The chain recombines TRBV5-5 with TRBJ1-2, with TRBD1 identical over 8 bases. Germline V gives CDR1 SGHKS, CDR2 YYEKEE (reference sequence). Losses at the gene ends were 3 bases for V and 7 bases for J; bases not matched to a gene: 8. The CDR3 extends over 14 amino acids. This chain's CDR3 is CASSSDRVMSGYTF. The CDR3 DNA sequence: TGTGCCAGCAGCTCGGACAGGGTAATGAGTGGCTACACCTTC.

V gene TRBV20-1 combines with J gene TRBJ2-3, with D perhaps being TRBD1 or TRBD2 (5 bases each). The germline V gene encodes CDR1 DFQATT and CDR2 SNEGSKA (reference sequence). This CDR3 is 15 amino acids long. Deletions cut 5 bases from V and 5 bases from J, with 20 bases between. Written as DNA, the CDR3 is TGCAGTGCTGGACCGGGGACCTTGGTTAGAGATACGCAGTATTTT. It specifies CSAGPGTLVRDTQYF.

CDR3 in DNA: TGCAGTGCTAAGAGCGGGGCTACCAATCAGCCCCAGCATTTT. Protein product: CSAKSGATNQPQHF. V is TRBV20-1 and J is TRBJ1-5, with TRBD1 as a possible D gene (5 bases). The length of the CDR3 is 14 residues. Trimming left V 4 bases short and J 3 bases short, with 13 bases between. The germline V gene encodes CDR1 DFQATT and CDR2 SNEGSKA (reference sequence).

The V call is TRBV20-1, the J call TRBJ1-5; no definite D call. Trimming shortened V by 0 bases and J by 11 bases, and 17 bases separated the two germline ends. This CDR3 comprises 14 residues. Per germline, CDR1 DFQATT and CDR2 SNEGSKA (reference sequence). CDR3 region: CSARDRLWADAQHF. CDR3 bases: TGCAGTGCTAGAGATAGGCTTTGGGCAGATGCCCAGCATTTT.

In this sample, this clonotype turned up a few times. The rearrangement joins TRBV7-7 to TRBJ2-2, with D hard to call. CDR1 is SSHAT and CDR2 is FNYEAQ in the germline V gene (reference sequence). The CDR3 totals 12 residues. Trimming cost V 8 bases and J 3 bases, with 7 bases left between them. CDR3 region: CASVWDTGELFF. Written as DNA, the CDR3 is TGTGCCAGCGTGTGGGACACCGGGGAGCTGTTTTTT.

The rearrangement links TRBV7-2 to TRBJ2-1, with TRBD2 as a possible D gene (5 bases). With 5 bases removed from V and 8 bases from J, the gap between germline ends came to 13 bases. The CDR3 loop spans 13 amino acids. Per germline, CDR1 SGHTA and CDR2 FQGNSA. CDR3 loop: CASSIPRGDEQFF. CDR3 nucleotides: TGTGCCAGCAGCATACCTCGGGGAGATGAGCAGTTCTTC.

The V and J genes are TRBV12-5 and TRBJ1-2; TRBD1 aligns across 7 bases. The CDR3 extends over 15 amino acids. J gave up 4 bases and V 6 bases, and 11 bases lay outside the gene matches. Germline V gives CDR1 LGHNT, CDR2 FRNRAP. The CDR3: CASGHYGAGGYGYTF. For the CDR3, the DNA is TGTGCTAGTGGGCACTATGGGGCAGGGGGCTATGGCTACACCTTC.

This clonotype was seen only a few times. The chain employs TRBV20-1 and TRBJ1-2; 10 nucleotides align to TRBD1. Germline V gives CDR1 DFQATT, CDR2 SNEGSKA (reference sequence). There are 14 residues in the CDR3. J was trimmed by 4 bases and V by 0 bases; bases with no gene match: 2. DNA for the CDR3: TGCAGTGCTAGAGATGGGACAGGGGCCTATGGCTACACCTTC. Translating gives CSARDGTGAYGYTF.